The clone carrying this T cell receptor beta chain has more than one count but fewer than ten. Antigen specificity is unknown. This specimen belongs to a study of T-cell reconstitution after alpha-beta-depleted transplantation in children. Study-wide results and caveats: About two months after transplant, alpha-beta T cells reportedly came from several hundred expanded graft clones. Most T-cell counts and diversity one year after the transplant came from T cells that were newly produced.

Preparation of the TCRbeta library involved a method that used unique molecular identifiers. TCRdb itself ran the PCR reads through MiXCR, one entry per CDR3 protein. The sample carries around 500,000 distinct CDR3 sequences, under 25% recorded once. This clonotype was obtained from a boy less than two years old who had a stem cell transplant for acute myeloid leukemia, so the T cells may come from the graft donor. Sample: PBMCs, mostly from graft donor cells, taken 360 days after TCRalphabeta/CD19-depleted stem cell transplant.

CDR3 residues: CSANIRGMRDGYTF. CDR3 in DNA: TGCAGTGCTAATATCAGGGGAATGAGGGATGGCTACACCTTC. The chain uses TRBV20-1 and TRBJ1-2; D may be TRBD1 (6 bases). Germline V gene sequence: CDR1 DFQATT, CDR2 SNEGSKA (reference sequence). Deletions cut 4 bases from V and 6 bases from J, with 18 bases between. CDR3 size: 14 residues.